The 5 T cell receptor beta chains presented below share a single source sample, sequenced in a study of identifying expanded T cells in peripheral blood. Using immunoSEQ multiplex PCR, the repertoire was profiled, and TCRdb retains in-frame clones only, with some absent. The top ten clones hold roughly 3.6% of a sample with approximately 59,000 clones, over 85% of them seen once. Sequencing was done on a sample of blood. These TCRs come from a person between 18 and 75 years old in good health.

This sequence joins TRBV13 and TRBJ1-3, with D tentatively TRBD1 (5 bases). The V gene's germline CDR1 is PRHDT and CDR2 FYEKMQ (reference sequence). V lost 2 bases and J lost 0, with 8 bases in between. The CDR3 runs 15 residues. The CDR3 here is CASSLRGHSGNTIYF. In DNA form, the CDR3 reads TGTGCCAGCAGCTTACGGGGCCACTCTGGAAACACCATATATTTT.

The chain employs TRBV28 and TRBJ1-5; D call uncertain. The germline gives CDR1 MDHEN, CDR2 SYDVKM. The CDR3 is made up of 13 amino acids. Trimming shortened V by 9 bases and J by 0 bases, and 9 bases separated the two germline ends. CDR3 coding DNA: TGTGCCAGTCTGGGATATAGCAATCAGCCCCAGCATTTT. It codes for CASLGYSNQPQHF.

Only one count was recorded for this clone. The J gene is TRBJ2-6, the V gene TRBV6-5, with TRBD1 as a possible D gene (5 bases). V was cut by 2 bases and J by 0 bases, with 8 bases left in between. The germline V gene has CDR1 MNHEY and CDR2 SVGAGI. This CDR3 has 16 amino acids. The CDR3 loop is CASSYQQDSGANVLTF. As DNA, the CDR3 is TGTGCCAGCAGTTACCAACAGGACTCTGGGGCCAACGTCCTGACTTTC.

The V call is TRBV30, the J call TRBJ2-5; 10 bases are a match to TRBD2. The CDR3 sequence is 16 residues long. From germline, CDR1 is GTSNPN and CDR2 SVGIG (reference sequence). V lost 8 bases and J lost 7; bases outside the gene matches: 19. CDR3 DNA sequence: TGTGCCGGCCGAACTACAGCGGGGGGGGAACCGTGGACCCAGTACTTC. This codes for CAGRTTAGGEPWTQYF.

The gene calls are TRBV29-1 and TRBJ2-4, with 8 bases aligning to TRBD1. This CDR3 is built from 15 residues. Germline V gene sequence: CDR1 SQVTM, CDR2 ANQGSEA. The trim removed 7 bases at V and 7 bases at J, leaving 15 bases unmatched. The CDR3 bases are TGCAGCGCCTCAAACCCAGGGGGCGCGAAGAACATTCAGTACTTC. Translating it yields CSASNPGGAKNIQYF.